This TCR beta chain emerged from a study of cytotoxic CD8 clonotypes in ibrutinib-treated CLL. V lost 5 bases, J lost 3 bases, and 8 bases lay in between. Germline V gene data show CDR1 as PRHDT and CDR2 as FYEKMQ (reference sequence). The CDR3 has 12 residues. The method was immunoSEQ multiplex PCR; TCRdb's version includes in-frame clones alone and lacks a portion of them. Of 250,000 to 350,000 clones listed, approximately 79% are singletons. The gene calls are TRBV13 and TRBJ2-7; perhaps TRBD2 as D (5 bases). This material consisted of PBMCs, taken at disease progression, from a patient treated with ibrutinib. The sequence was obtained from a human donor with chronic lymphocytic leukemia. The DNA of the CDR3 is TGTGCCAGCAGCATCCGGGACTACGAGCAGTACTTC. Encoded protein: CASSIRDYEQYF.